The subject of this entry is one T cell receptor (beta chain). Its antigen is still unknown. Stated treatment: oral pan-JAK inhibitor, 5-10 mg twice daily. The data stem from a study of CD8+ T cells in alopecia areata. V lost 3 bases and J lost 8; bases outside the gene matches: 9. Germline V gene data show CDR1 as SGHAT and CDR2 as FQNNGV. This CDR3 spans 14 amino acids. After isolation, RNA underwent reverse transcription to generate cDNA as the sequencing template. TCRdb's table, derived via immunoSEQ multiplex PCR, lists solely in-frame clones and lacks some. This table has 150,000 to 200,000 clones, about 53% appearing once. General study points: Scalp repertoires also include resident alphabeta T cells from normal skin. With patients, TCR sharing proved less clear than in mice, a difference possibly related to HLA.

The chain is built from TRBV11-2 and TRBJ1-2; 7 bases line up with TRBD1. This TCR was sampled from a human donor with alopecia areata. Material: CD8+ T cells sorted from blood, obtained at week 24, from a patient treated with tofacitinib. CDR3 amino acids: CASSFGQDPTGYTF. CDR3 bases: TGTGCCAGCAGCTTTGGACAGGACCCGACGGGCTACACCTTC.